These T cell receptor beta chains were read from a single sample in a study of preoperative IRX-2 immunotherapy in early breast cancer. Libraries were prepared by immunoSEQ multiplex PCR; TCRdb keeps only in-frame clonotypes and omits some of them. The sample contains roughly 42,000 clones, about 72% of which appear only once. The sample was tumor tissue, taken after IRX-2 immunotherapy. These receptors came from a human donor with breast cancer. Each CDR3 is given with its conserved first and last residue. The order of the fields is D gene, clone size, J gene, V gene, CDR3 DNA, CDR3 protein. The D gene is left open where the match is weak. Size values are once, few and many counts, or a class for expanded clones, and some rows have none.

NA NA TRBJ2-7 TRBV5-1 TGCGCCAGCAGCGGGGCAGTGGGTGACTACGAGCAGTACTTC CASSGAVGDYEQYF
NA NA TRBJ2-7 TRBV22-1 TGTGCCAGCAGTGACAAAGACAGGGCCACCTACGAGCAGTACTTC CASSDKDRATYEQYF
TRBD1 NA TRBJ1-3 TRBV7-6 TGTGCCAGCAGCCCCCTGACAGGGGCTGGAAACACCATATATTTT CASSPLTGAGNTIYF
NA NA TRBJ2-5 TRBV5-1 TGCGCCAGCAGCATTGATACTACCATACAAGAGACCCAGTACTTC CASSIDTTIQETQYF
NA few TRBJ2-1 TRBV11-3 TGTGCCAGCAGCTTGGCCTTAGGTCTTTTGGATGAGCAGTTCTTC CASSLALGLLDEQFF
NA NA TRBJ2-7 TRBV5-1 TGCGCCAGCAGCAGTCAGGGGGGGTCCTACGAGCAGTACTTC CASSSQGGSYEQYF
NA NA TRBJ2-5 TRBV7-7 TGTGCCAGCAGATATGACAGCGATCAAGAGACCCAGTACTTC CASRYDSDQETQYF
NA NA TRBJ2-5 TRBV10-1 TGCGCCAGCAGTGAGTCTTCGGGGGCTGAGACCCAGTACTTC CASSESSGAETQYF
TRBD1 NA TRBJ2-7 TRBV6-4 TGTGCCAGCAGCCGACAGGGGCCAGCCTACGAGCAGTACTTC CASSRQGPAYEQYF
NA NA TRBJ2-7 TRBV6-8 TGTGCCAGCAGTGATCCACCGCTCGAGCAGTACTTC CASSDPPLEQYF
NA NA TRBJ1-1 TRBV6-8 TGTGCCAGCAGTGCGGGGGGCATAAACACTGAAGCTTTCTTT CASSAGGINTEAFF
NA NA TRBJ1-1 TRBV18 TGTGCCAGCTCACCACTTCTAGGACCGTCGCGGGCTTTCTTT CASSPLLGPSRAFF
TRBD1 NA TRBJ1-5 TRBV6-8 TGTGCCAGCAGCCTCCGGGACAGGGGTGGCAATCAGCCCCAGCATTTT CASSLRDRGGNQPQHF
TRBD2 NA TRBJ2-7 TRBV19 TGTGCCAGTAGAAATAGCGGGACAACAGCGGGGGAGCAGTACTTC CASRNSGTTAGEQYF
NA NA TRBJ1-1 TRBV18 TGTGCCAGCTCACCACCGGGGGGGTACACTGAAGCTTTCTTT CASSPPGGYTEAFF
NA few TRBJ2-3 TRBV11-3 TGTGCCAGCAAACCACCGGGCCCTTCCACAGATACGCAGTATTTT CASKPPGPSTDTQYF
TRBD1 NA TRBJ1-1 TRBV11-3 TGTGCCAGCAGCCCCCGGACAGGGGAAAACACTGAAGCTTTCTTT CASSPRTGENTEAFF
TRBD1 NA TRBJ2-4 TRBV12-5 TGTGCCAGTGGTTTGGGGACAGAAAAAAACATTCAGTACTTC CASGLGTEKNIQYF
NA NA TRBJ1-3 TRBV12-5 TGTGCTAGTCAAGGGTTTGGAAACACCATATATTTT CASQGFGNTIYF
NA NA TRBJ1-6 TRBV18 TGTGCCAGCTCACCGGCCCAGGGTTATAATTCACCCCTCCACTTT CASSPAQGYNSPLHF
NA NA TRBJ2-3 TRBV15 TGTGCCACCAGCAGAGTCAAAGGCACAGATACGCAGTATTTT CATSRVKGTDTQYF
NA once TRBJ2-7 TRBV6-8 TGTGCCAGCAGTTTAAGGGACCAATCCTACGAGCAGTACTTC CASSLRDQSYEQYF
TRBD2 NA TRBJ2-5 TRBV5-1 TGCGCCAGCAGCTTGGCCCAGCTGCGGGAGGAGACCCAGTACTTC CASSLAQLREETQYF
TRBD2 medium-sized TRBJ2-7 TRBV11-3 TGTGCCAGCAGCACGTTAGCGGGAGGGCTCGAGCAGTACTTC CASSTLAGGLEQYF
TRBD1 NA TRBJ2-7 TRBV5-1 TGCGCCAGCAGCATTAATGGACAGGGGGCAGGCGAGCAGTACTTC CASSINGQGAGEQYF
NA few TRBJ1-4 TRBV5-1 TGCGCCAGCAGCGGAGGGTTCGTCGCGGAAAATGAAAAACTGTTTTTT CASSGGFVAENEKLFF
TRBD1 NA TRBJ2-7 TRBV15 TGTGCCACCAGCAGAGAGAGGACAGGGGGCTACGAGCAGTACTTC CATSRERTGGYEQYF
TRBD1 NA TRBJ2-1 TRBV11-1 TGTGCCAGCAGCTTAAGGGGGCCTACAGGGTTTAATGAGCAGTTCTTC CASSLRGPTGFNEQFF
TRBD1 NA TRBJ1-4 TRBV5-1 TGCGCCAGCAGCTTGGGGGACAGGGGGTCTGGTGAAAAACTGTTTTTT CASSLGDRGSGEKLFF
NA NA TRBJ2-1 TRBV19 TGTGCCAGTAGTATGGGGGACAATGAGCAGTTCTTC CASSMGDNEQFF
NA NA TRBJ1-4 TRBV18 TGTGCCAGCTCACCTCTGAATGAAAAACTGTTTTTT CASSPLNEKLFF
TRBD1 NA TRBJ2-7 TRBV14 TGTGCCAGCAAAAAGGGACAGCTGCTAGGTGAGCAGTACTTC CASKKGQLLGEQYF
NA NA TRBJ1-4 TRBV19 TGTGCCAGTAGTATCCCTGTAAGAGGTGAAAAACTGTTTTTT CASSIPVRGEKLFF
TRBD2 NA TRBJ2-1 TRBV7-2 TGTGCCAGCAGCTTAGTGAGCGGGGGGGTCTCCTACAATGAGCAGTTCTTC CASSLVSGGVSYNEQFF
NA NA TRBJ1-6 TRBV7-6 TGTGCCAGCAGCTTTGAGTACTATAATTCACCCCTCCACTTT CASSFEYYNSPLHF
TRBD2 NA TRBJ2-3 TRBV10-3 TGTGCCATCAATGAAGCGGGAGGAGGCACAGATACGCAGTATTTT CAINEAGGGTDTQYF
NA NA TRBJ1-1 TRBV6-8 TGTGCCGTACGGGATACCAACACTGAAGCTTTCTTT CAVRDTNTEAFF
TRBD2 NA TRBJ2-7 TRBV6-8 TGTGCCAGCAGTTACTCTTCGGGGACTAGCGGGATAGCGAGCTCCTACGAGCAGTACTTC CASSYSSGTSGIASSYEQYF
TRBD1 NA TRBJ2-7 TRBV6-8 TGTGCCAGCCGGGACAGTAGCTCCTACGAGCAGTACTTC CASRDSSSYEQYF
TRBD1 NA TRBJ2-2 TRBV5-1 TGCGCCAGCAGCTTCTACGACAGGGCTGGGGAGCTGTTTTTT CASSFYDRAGELFF
NA NA TRBJ2-3 TRBV1 TGCGCCAGCAGCTTACAGGGAGTTTGGACAGATACGCAGTATTTT CASSLQGVWTDTQYF
TRBD1 NA TRBJ2-1 TRBV6-8 TGTGCCATCAGACAGGGAAACAATGAGCAGTTCTTC CAIRQGNNEQFF
NA NA TRBJ2-6 TRBV30 TGTGCCGAGGGGGTCTCTGGGGCCAACGTCCTGACTTTC CAEGVSGANVLTF
NA NA TRBJ2-7 TRBV6-8 TGTGCCAGCAGTTACTCGAACCCCTACGAGCAGTACTTC CASSYSNPYEQYF
NA NA TRBJ2-1 TRBV29-1 TGCAGCGTTGAAGGAGGGCGGAGTCTCTACAATGAGCAGTTCTTC CSVEGGRSLYNEQFF
TRBD1 NA TRBJ2-1 TRBV5-1 TGCGCCAGCAGCTTTGGACAGGGGGCGTTCGGGGAGCAGTTCTTC CASSFGQGAFGEQFF
NA NA TRBJ2-7 TRBV28 TGTGCCAGCAGTGGGGGGATTTCCTACGAGCAGTACTTC CASSGGISYEQYF
NA NA TRBJ1-4 TRBV11-3 TGTGCCAGCAGCTCGAGCGTTGCAACTAATGAAAAACTGTTTTTT CASSSSVATNEKLFF
NA NA TRBJ2-7 TRBV9 TGTGCCAGCGGGGGGCAGATTGGTAGCGAGCAGTACTTC CASGGQIGSEQYF
TRBD2 NA TRBJ2-3 TRBV19 TGTGCCAGTAGCAGGGTTAGCGGGACAGATACGCAGTATTTT CASSRVSGTDTQYF
TRBD1 NA TRBJ2-7 TRBV5-1 TGCGCCAGCAGCTTCGGGGGTATGGGGACAGGATGGGAGCAGTACTTC CASSFGGMGTGWEQYF
NA few TRBJ1-2 TRBV7-6 TGTGCCAGCAGCTTGGAAGTGGCCACCTATAACTATGGCTACACCTTC CASSLEVATYNYGYTF
TRBD1 NA TRBJ2-2 TRBV19 TGTGCCAGTACCGGGACAGGGAGTTTCACCGGGGAGCTGTTTTTT CASTGTGSFTGELFF